The 23 T cell receptor beta chains below were found in one sample sequenced in a study of blood T cell repertoires in COVID-19. TCRdb keeps only in-frame clones here, not all; method: immunoSEQ multiplex PCR. The sample holds roughly 190,000 clones; around 80% are singletons and the top ten take around 17%. The source material was PBMCs or T cells enriched from blood (not recorded which). All receptors come from a woman between 45 and 65 years old with acute COVID-19.

The chain couples TRBV6-1 to TRBJ2-1; the D gene is possibly TRBD1 (5 bases). This CDR3 has 17 amino acids. Trimming took off 3 bases at V and 2 bases at J, with 17 bases between the two ends. CDR1 is MNHNS, CDR2 SASEGT, per germline. The CDR3 region is CASSEGTGGSAYNEQFF. In nucleotides, the CDR3 is TGTGCCAGCAGTGAGGGAACAGGTGGATCTGCCTACAATGAGCAGTTCTTC.

The rearrangement uses TRBV2 and TRBJ1-5, with D unresolved. The germline CDR1 and CDR2 sequences are SNHLY and FYNNEI. V lost 7 bases, J lost 0 bases, and 13 bases lay in between. The CDR3 runs to 15 residues. CDR3 coding DNA: TGTGCCAGCAAGGAGTTAAGGATTAGCAATCAGCCCCAGCATTTT. It specifies CASKELRISNQPQHF. The full variable domain, in which reference TRBV2 and TRBJ1-5 provide the parts outside the CDR3, is EPEVTQTPSHQVTQMGQEVILRCVPISNHLYFYWYRQILGQKVEFLVSFYNNEISEKSEIFDDQFSVERPDGSNFTLKIRSTKLEDSAMYFCASKELRISNQPQHFGDGTRLSIL.

V and J are TRBV5-1 and TRBJ2-3; D perhaps matches TRBD1 (6 bases). Between the trimmed V and J ends, which lost 4 bases and 2 bases, there was a span of 17 bases. Germline V lookup: CDR1 SGHRS, CDR2 YFSETQ. The CDR3 is made up of 16 amino acids. The CDR3 spells CASSVGQPSPTDTQYF. The CDR3 DNA reads as TGCGCCAGCAGCGTTGGACAGCCTTCACCCACAGATACGCAGTATTTT.

In its sample, this clone was seen a few times. This chain uses TRBV28 with TRBJ1-2, with a possible D match to TRBD1 (6 bases). The CDR3 is 14 amino acids. CDR1 is MDHEN, CDR2 SYDVKM, per germline. Deletions cut 5 bases from V and 4 bases from J, with 14 bases between. The CDR3 DNA is TGTGCCAGCAGTACACCGGACAGCTTCTATGGCTACACCTTC. Amino acids: CASSTPDSFYGYTF.

The rearrangement joins TRBV27 to TRBJ1-5, with a weak D call TRBD1 (6 bases). Deletions cut 6 bases from V and 2 bases from J, with 11 bases between. The CDR3 spans 14 residues. Germline values: CDR1 MNHEY, CDR2 SMNVEV (reference sequence). This CDR3 reads CASRPQGRNQPQHF. CDR3 nucleotide sequence: TGTGCCAGCAGGCCCCAGGGGCGCAATCAGCCCCAGCATTTT.

The chain joins TRBV5-6 to TRBJ2-7, with D possibly TRBD2 on 6 matching bases. CDR1 and CDR2 (germline): SGHDT, YYEEEE. There are 14 residues in the CDR3. V was clipped by 0 bases and J by 7 bases, with 14 bases between them. CDR3: CASSLGRRAVEQYV. DNA of the CDR3: TGTGCCAGCAGCTTGGGGCGGAGGGCGGTAGAGCAGTACGTC.

The chain is built from TRBV24-1 and TRBJ1-5, with 9 bases aligning to TRBD1. The germline gives CDR1 KGHDR, CDR2 SFDVKD. The V gene end was trimmed by 5 bases and the J gene end by 8 bases; junction bases not matched to a gene: 12. The CDR3 length is 16 residues. CDR3 nucleotide sequence: TGTGCCACCAGTGCCGGCACAGGGGGCGAAGGAAAGCCCCAGCATTTT. Residues: CATSAGTGGEGKPQHF.

This clone was observed a few times. The rearrangement joins TRBV28 to TRBJ1-3, with 9 bases fitting TRBD1. V lost 4 bases to trimming and J lost 2 bases; unmatched junction nucleotides: 6. CDR3 length: 16 residues. Germline V gene data show CDR1 as MDHEN and CDR2 as SYDVKM. The CDR3 loop is CASSSLDRGTGNTIYF. The CDR3 region has the DNA TGTGCCAGCAGTTCCCTGGACAGGGGCACTGGAAACACCATATATTTT.

This chain's CDR3 is CASSDRGRTNYGYTF. The CDR3 DNA follows: TGTGCCAGCAGCGACAGGGGGCGAACTAACTATGGCTACACCTTC. V gene TRBV6-5 combines with J gene TRBJ1-2; the match to TRBD1 covers 10 bases. The CDR3 runs to 15 residues. In germline, CDR1 is MNHEY, CDR2 SVGAGI. After removal of 6 bases from V and 0 bases from J, the junction contained 4 bases not matched to a gene.

The chain employs TRBV13 and TRBJ2-3; 8 nucleotides agree with TRBD2. The germline V gene encodes CDR1 PRHDT and CDR2 FYEKMQ (reference sequence). The V segment lost 7 bases and the J segment 2 bases; nucleotides outside the gene matches: 11. The CDR3 has 16 amino acids. CDR3 bases: TGTGCCAGCACCCTAATGATGCGGGGGGACACAGATACGCAGTATTTT. Translating gives CASTLMMRGDTDTQYF.

This chain joins TRBV6-2 or TRBV6-3 and TRBJ2-3, with TRBD1 as a possible D gene (6 bases). Germline V gene lookup returns CDR1 MNHEY and CDR2 SVGEGT. Deletions cut 4 bases from V and 8 bases from J, with 16 bases between. The length of the CDR3 is 14 residues. Here the CDR3 reads CASSLLQGSLTQYF. DNA for the CDR3: TGTGCCAGCAGTTTGCTCCAGGGGTCACTTACGCAGTATTTT.

This rearrangement joins TRBV5-4 to TRBJ2-3, with D perhaps matching TRBD2 (6 bases). Between the trimmed V and J ends, which lost 4 bases and 2 bases, there was a span of 8 bases. Germline CDR1 is SGHNT and CDR2 is YYREEE (reference sequence). This CDR3 has 13 amino acids. The DNA for the CDR3 is TGTGCCAGCAGCCGGGACTCCACAGATACGCAGTATTTT. It is translated as CASSRDSTDTQYF.

The chain employs TRBV4-2 and TRBJ2-2; possibly TRBD1 for D (5 bases). The CDR3 is 16 residues long. Trimming removed 0 bases at V and 6 bases at J, with 14 bases between. Germline V CDR1 and CDR2: LGHNA, YNFKEQ. CDR3 bases: TGTGCCAGCAGCCAAGAGGGCAGGGAAGTCTCCGGGGAGCTGTTTTTT. It translates to CASSQEGREVSGELFF.

The gene calls are TRBV2 and TRBJ1-1; D not certain. Deletions cut 5 bases from V and 4 bases from J, with 14 bases between. The germline CDR1 and CDR2 sequences are SNHLY and FYNNEI. This CDR3 is 14 amino acids long. The CDR3 sequence: CASSTDYGVTEAFF. The DNA for the CDR3 is TGTGCCAGCAGTACGGACTACGGGGTCACTGAAGCTTTCTTT.

This clone was counted a few times. This chain connects TRBV19 to TRBJ1-5, with D possibly matching TRBD1 (5 bases). The CDR3 has 17 amino acids. The V gene's germline CDR1 is LNHDA and CDR2 SQIVND (reference sequence). The V end was cut by 1 base, the J end by 2 bases, with 15 bases between. CDR3 in amino acids: CASSIVGAARGNQPQHF. CDR3 coding DNA: TGTGCCAGTAGTATAGTAGGGGCGGCTCGGGGCAATCAGCCCCAGCATTTT.

This clone was recorded a few times. V usage is TRBV6-6 and J usage is TRBJ1-1, with 7 nucleotides matching TRBD1. Per the germline V gene, CDR1 is MNHNY and CDR2 is SVGAGI (reference sequence). V shed 10 bases, J shed 4 bases, and the junction held 9 bases outside the gene matches. The CDR3 loop spans 13 amino acids. The CDR3 here is CATRQGSGTEAFF. The CDR3 DNA reads as TGTGCCACACGACAGGGAAGCGGCACTGAAGCTTTCTTT.

This chain joins TRBV9 and TRBJ2-3, with TRBD2 matching over 9 bases. Trimming removed 0 bases from V and 2 bases from J; junction bases left unmatched: 10. The CDR3 sequence is 18 residues long. The germline V gene encodes CDR1 SGDLS and CDR2 YYNGEE. CDR3 DNA: TGTGCCAGCAGCGTAGCTTTGCGGGGGGGCCTTTTCACAGATACGCAGTATTTT. Translating gives CASSVALRGGLFTDTQYF.

The chain links TRBV5-1 to TRBJ2-6; 7 bases fit TRBD2. Germline values: CDR1 SGHRS, CDR2 YFSETQ. The ends lost 1 base at V and 2 bases at J; junction bases unmatched: 0. CDR3 length: 15 amino acids. CDR3 nucleotide sequence: TGCGCCAGCAGCTTGCGGGGGGCTGGGGCCAACGTCCTGACTTTC. Translated, it gives CASSLRGAGANVLTF.

The rearrangement joins TRBV4-1 to TRBJ2-1; 9 bases are a match to TRBD2. V lost 3 bases and J lost 1; bases outside the gene matches: 10. Germline assignment: CDR1 MGHRA and CDR2 YSYEKL. The CDR3 has 18 amino acids. The CDR3 bases are TGCGCCAGCAGCCACCCTGGCGGGGGGGCCTTTTCCTACAATGAGCAGTTCTTC. Translation: CASSHPGGGAFSYNEQFF.

The genes are TRBV4-1 and TRBJ1-4, with 8 bases fitting TRBD1. The CDR3 spans 15 residues. Germline CDR1 MGHRA, CDR2 YSYEKL. With 3 bases clipped from V and 5 bases from J, the junction kept 5 bases outside the gene matches. The CDR3 nucleotides are TGCGCCAGCAGCCAGCCGGACAGGGAGAATGAAAAACTGTTTTTT. It translates to CASSQPDRENEKLFF.

The chain joins TRBV19 to TRBJ1-6, with 8 bases that match TRBD1. From germline, CDR1 is LNHDA and CDR2 SQIVND (reference sequence). CDR3 length: 15 amino acids. J lost 7 bases, V lost 5 bases, and 7 bases had no gene match. CDR3: CASSDITGGNSPLHF. The CDR3, as DNA: TGTGCCAGTAGTGACATCACAGGGGGGAATTCACCCCTCCACTTT.

The chain is built from TRBV4-2 and TRBJ1-3; D is perhaps TRBD1 (5 bases). The CDR3 runs to 16 residues. The germline V and J ends were trimmed by 4 bases and 2 bases, with 15 bases remaining between them. Per the germline V gene, CDR1 is LGHNA and CDR2 is YNFKEQ. CDR3 loop: CASSLDRGTTGNTIYF. As DNA, the CDR3 is TGTGCCAGCAGCCTAGACCGGGGGACTACTGGAAACACCATATATTTT.

In DNA form, the CDR3 reads TGTGCCAGTAGCGACACAGGTTACTCTGGAAACACCATATATTTT. Protein sequence: CASSDTGYSGNTIYF. The gene calls are TRBV19 and TRBJ1-3, with D maybe TRBD1 (5 bases). Trimming cost V 6 bases and J 0 bases, with 12 bases left between them. Germline V gene data show CDR1 as LNHDA and CDR2 as SQIVND (reference sequence). There are 15 residues in the CDR3.